The rows below give T cell receptor beta chains drawn from one sample of a study of blood T cell repertoires in COVID-19. Sequencing used immunoSEQ multiplex PCR; TCRdb keeps in-frame clones, though not all of them. This sample has 55,000 to 75,000 clones; over 65% occur once, and the top ten carry 20% to 25%. The sequenced sample was peripheral blood. These receptor sequences come from an elderly man with active or convalescent COVID-19. The CDR3 runs from the conserved cysteine through the conserved F or W. The D gene is left open where the match is weak. Part of the rows lack a size; the others show once, few, many or a class for expanded clones.

-,TRBJ1-6,TRBV7-8,-,TGTGCCAGCAGCTCCCGGACAGTTCGGGGATATAATTCACCCCTCCACTTT,CASSSRTVRGYNSPLHF
TRBD2,TRBJ2-5,TRBV24-1,-,TGTGCCACCGAAGAGGGAGGGCCCGCTGAGACCCAGTACTTC,CATEEGGPAETQYF
-,TRBJ1-1,TRBV19,-,TGTGCCAGTAGCTTTAGACAGAGTGAAGCTTTCTTT,CASSFRQSEAFF
TRBD1,TRBJ1-2,TRBV2,-,TGTGCCAACGGACAGGGGGCATACTATGGCTACACCTTC,CANGQGAYYGYTF
-,TRBJ2-3,TRBV19,-,TGTGCCAGTAGGAGCTTCATACCCGCTAGCACAGATACGCAGTATTTT,CASRSFIPASTDTQYF
-,TRBJ2-2,TRBV11-3,-,TGTGCCAGCAATATTGAATCAGGGATGGAGCTGTTTTTT,CASNIESGMELFF
-,TRBJ2-2,TRBV19,once,TGTGCCAGTAGTATTGGGTGGGCAAACACCGGGGAGCTGTTTTTT,CASSIGWANTGELFF
TRBD1,TRBJ2-1,TRBV4-1,-,TGCGCCAGCAGCCAAATTTTCCAGGGGGCTTACAATGAGCAGTTCTTC,CASSQIFQGAYNEQFF
TRBD2,TRBJ2-1,TRBV9,many,TGTGCCAGCAGCCCCCGGACTAGCGGGAGGAATGAGCAGTTCTTC,CASSPRTSGRNEQFF
-,TRBJ2-7,TRBV6-6,once,TGTGCCAGCAGTTCCGGGTCCTACGAGCAGTACTTC,CASSSGSYEQYF
TRBD2,TRBJ2-1,TRBV10-3,-,TGTGCCATCAGTGAGTACTCCGCGGGTAGCGGGTACAATGAGCAGTTCTTC,CAISEYSAGSGYNEQFF
TRBD1,TRBJ2-3,TRBV28,-,TGTGCCAGCAGTTCGAAGGGGGCTGATACGCAGTATTTT,CASSSKGADTQYF
-,TRBJ2-3,TRBV6-5,-,TGTGCCAGCAGTCAGGAGGCTAGCGGCACAGATACGCAGTATTTT,CASSQEASGTDTQYF
TRBD1,TRBJ2-7,TRBV6-2/TRBV6-3,-,TGTGCCAGCAGTTCAACTCGCGGGACAGGGCCCTTCGAGCAGTACTTC,CASSSTRGTGPFEQYF
TRBD2,TRBJ2-5,TRBV5-1,-,TGCGCCAGCACCATACTAGCGGAAGAGACCCAGTACTTC,CASTILAEETQYF
TRBD2,TRBJ2-5,TRBV29-1,-,TGCAGCGTCCTCGGGACTAGCGGGGATCTATTCCAAGAGACCCAGTACTTC,CSVLGTSGDLFQETQYF
TRBD1,TRBJ1-3,TRBV2,-,TGTGCCAGCCGGGACAGGGAAGGAAACACCATATATTTT,CASRDREGNTIYF
-,TRBJ2-3,TRBV12-3/TRBV12-4,-,TGTGCCAGCGTTATAGCAGATACGCAGTATTTT,CASVIADTQYF
TRBD2,TRBJ2-5,TRBV7-8,-,TGTGCCAGCAGCCGCCAGACTAGCGGAGGGTGGGAGACCCAGTACTTC,CASSRQTSGGWETQYF
-,TRBJ2-1,TRBV7-2,-,TGTGCCAGCAGCTTAGCGGCAGAGGCAGAGCAGTTCTTC,CASSLAAEAEQFF
TRBD2,TRBJ2-1,TRBV11-2,-,TGTGCCAGCAGCATAACGCTTCCGGGACTAGGAGGCGACAATGAGCAGTTCTTC,CASSITLPGLGGDNEQFF
TRBD2,TRBJ2-7,TRBV4-2,-,TGTGCCAGCAGCCAGACTAGCGAAACGTACGAGCAGTACTTC,CASSQTSETYEQYF
-,TRBJ2-7,TRBV5-1,few,TGCGCCAGCAGCGCCCAGGTGCGGGGAGAGCAGTACTTC,CASSAQVRGEQYF
TRBD1,TRBJ2-2,TRBV4-2,-,TGTGCCAGCAGCTCAGGGGGCAGGGCCTCCACCGGGGAGCTGTTTTTT,CASSSGGRASTGELFF
TRBD2,TRBJ2-3,TRBV10-2,few,TGCGCCAGCAGTGATCTAGCGGGGGCTTCAGCAGATACGCAGTATTTT,CASSDLAGASADTQYF
-,TRBJ2-1,TRBV5-1,-,TGCGCCAGCAGCCCCGGGTCCAACAATGAGCAGTTCTTC,CASSPGSNNEQFF
-,TRBJ1-3,TRBV27,-,TGTGCCAGCTACGGGGAGGTCCCCTCTGGAAACACCATATATTTT,CASYGEVPSGNTIYF
TRBD2,TRBJ2-1,TRBV19,-,TGTGCCAGTAGTAGTTCCCTCCCTAGCGGGAGGGCCTACAATGAGCAGTTCTTC,CASSSSLPSGRAYNEQFF
-,TRBJ2-7,TRBV7-2,-,TGTGCCAGCAGGCGGGACGGAGCCTCCTACGAGCAGTACTTC,CASRRDGASYEQYF
TRBD1,TRBJ1-5,TRBV28,-,TGTGCCAGCGAACCGGGACAGATACAGCCCCAGCATTTT,CASEPGQIQPQHF
TRBD1,TRBJ1-2,TRBV18,-,TGTGCCAGCTCACCAGACAGGGACTATGGCTACACCTTC,CASSPDRDYGYTF
TRBD1,TRBJ1-2,TRBV19,-,TGTGCCAGTAGTATGTCGGGACAGGGCAATGGCTACACCTTC,CASSMSGQGNGYTF
TRBD2,TRBJ2-7,TRBV7-2,-,TGTGCCAGCAGCCTGGGGAGCGGGAGCGAGTACGAGCAGTACTTC,CASSLGSGSEYEQYF
TRBD1,TRBJ1-1,TRBV3-1/TRBV3-2,-,TGTGCCAGCAGCGAAACTAGCAGGGGGCTTTTTGTTGCTTTCTTT,CASSETSRGLFVAFF
-,TRBJ1-5,TRBV7-9,-,TGTGCCAGCAGTAAAACAGATTTCAATCAGCCCCAGCATTTT,CASSKTDFNQPQHF
-,TRBJ1-2,TRBV7-9,once,TGTGCCAGCAGCTTAGCCGGGGTTCTCAATGGCTACACCTTC,CASSLAGVLNGYTF
-,TRBJ2-7,TRBV6-5,-,TGTGCCGCGGCCGGTGGGTCCTACGAGCAGTACTTC,CAAAGGSYEQYF
TRBD1,TRBJ2-2,TRBV2,-,TGTGCCAGCAGTGCAGGACAGGGAGGAACCGGGGAGCTGTTTTTT,CASSAGQGGTGELFF
TRBD2,TRBJ2-1,TRBV25-1,-,TGTGCCACCCCAGGTGCGCGGGAGGCCCCTAATGAGCAGTTCTTC,CATPGAREAPNEQFF
TRBD2,TRBJ2-7,TRBV5-1,-,TGCGCCAGCAGCCCAAGGACTAGCGGGGGCAACGAGCAGTACTTC,CASSPRTSGGNEQYF
TRBD2,TRBJ2-1,TRBV6-2/TRBV6-3,-,TGTGCCAGCAGTCAAACTAGCGTCAATGAGCAGTTCTTC,CASSQTSVNEQFF
-,TRBJ1-3,TRBV3-1/TRBV3-2,few,TGTGCCAGCAGCCAAAACCCCCAGGGCGGAAACACCATATATTTT,CASSQNPQGGNTIYF
-,TRBJ1-5,TRBV3-1/TRBV3-2,few,TGTGCCAGCAGCCAAGATCACGGGGGCAATCAGCCCCAGCATTTT,CASSQDHGGNQPQHF